This T cell receptor (beta chain) was identified during a study of blood T cell repertoires in COVID-19. Turning to the study itself: Samples of COVID-19 (acute and convalescent) were obtained from the United States, Italy and Spain.

TCRdb's table, derived via immunoSEQ multiplex PCR, lists solely in-frame clones and lacks some. The sample holds 96,000 or so clones, 85% to 95% seen once. The CDR3 contains 13 residues. CDR1 and CDR2 (germline): MNHEY, SVGAGI. V lost 8 bases to trimming and J lost 5 bases, with 15 bases between them. Sequences were obtained from peripheral blood. The TCR originated in a man in his sixties with acute or convalescent COVID-19. The chain combines TRBV6-5 with TRBJ2-5; the D gene is possibly TRBD2 (6 bases). CDR3 loop: CASGRDSRETQYF. The CDR3 DNA reads as TGTGCCAGCGGTAGGGACTCTCGGGAGACCCAGTACTTC.